This T cell receptor (beta chain) derives from a study of siplizumab effects on memory and regulatory T cells. Assay used: immunoSEQ multiplex PCR; TCRdb lists only in-frame clones, some missing. The profile shows approximately 94,000 clones, over 85% of them singletons. The CDR3 is 14 amino acids. The germline gives CDR1 MNHEY, CDR2 SMNVEV (reference sequence). V dropped 3 bases and J dropped 2 bases, with 10 bases sitting between them. This chain connects TRBV27 to TRBJ1-1; D is possibly TRBD1 (6 bases). The TCR comes from a human donor in good health. The source material was CD8+ T cells sorted from blood. In DNA form, the CDR3 reads TGTGCCAGCAGTTTGACAGGAAGTAACACTGAAGCTTTCTTT. It translates to CASSLTGSNTEAFF.